The clone carrying this TCR beta chain turned up a few times. As yet, its antigen is unknown. This sample is part of a study of CD8+CD57+ T cells in acquired aplastic anemia. Study details: The study obtained an average of 3.2 ug of DNA from sorted CD4+ and CD8+ cells.

Study-wide results and limits: Significant differences in CD8+ Simpson's diversity were not observed between patients and controls. The number of CD8+ CDR3 sequences shared by patients and controls was around 30.

This CDR3 has 13 amino acids. Germline V gives CDR1 SGHRS, CDR2 YFSETQ. Trimming left V 2 bases short and J 5 bases short, with 10 bases between. Genomic DNA, the template, was used for profiling of the TCR beta VDJ and CDR3. Using its own MiXCR run on the reads, TCRdb lists one record per CDR3 protein. The data hold around 180,000 distinct CDR3 sequences, with 55% to 70% observed a single time. V gene TRBV5-1 combines with J gene TRBJ1-2; D gene unclear. The sample comprised sorted CD4+, CD8+, or CD8+CD57+ T cells (not recorded which) from PBMCs. The sequence came from a human donor with severe aplastic anemia or a healthy control (not recorded which). The CDR3 DNA follows: TGCGCCAGCAGCTTCGATTTGGGGTATGGCTACACCTTC. Translated, it gives CASSFDLGYGYTF.